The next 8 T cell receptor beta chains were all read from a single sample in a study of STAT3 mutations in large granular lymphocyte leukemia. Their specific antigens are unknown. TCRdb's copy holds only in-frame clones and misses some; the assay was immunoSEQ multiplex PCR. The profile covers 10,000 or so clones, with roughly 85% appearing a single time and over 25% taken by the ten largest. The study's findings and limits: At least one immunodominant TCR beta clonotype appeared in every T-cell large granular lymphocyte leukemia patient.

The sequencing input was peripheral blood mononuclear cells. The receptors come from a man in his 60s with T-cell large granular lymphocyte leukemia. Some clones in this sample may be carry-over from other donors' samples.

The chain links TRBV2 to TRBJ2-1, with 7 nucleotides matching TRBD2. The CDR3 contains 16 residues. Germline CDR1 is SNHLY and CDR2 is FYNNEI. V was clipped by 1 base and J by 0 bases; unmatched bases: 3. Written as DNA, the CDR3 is TGTGCCAGCAGTGAAGGGGGGGGGAGCTCCTACAATGAGCAGTTCTTC. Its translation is CASSEGGGSSYNEQFF.

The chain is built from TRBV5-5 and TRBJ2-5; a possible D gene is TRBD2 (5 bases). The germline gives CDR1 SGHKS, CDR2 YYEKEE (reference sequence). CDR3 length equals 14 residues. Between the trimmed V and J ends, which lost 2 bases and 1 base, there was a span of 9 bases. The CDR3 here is CASSFSGSQETQYF. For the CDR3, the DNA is TGTGCCAGCAGCTTCAGCGGAAGCCAAGAGACCCAGTACTTC. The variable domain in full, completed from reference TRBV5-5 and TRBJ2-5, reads DAGVTQSPTHLIKTRGQQVTLRCSPISGHKSVSWYQQVLGQGPQFIFQYYEKEERGRGNFPDRFSARQFPNYSSELNVNALLLGDSALYLCASSFSGSQETQYFGPGTRLLVL.

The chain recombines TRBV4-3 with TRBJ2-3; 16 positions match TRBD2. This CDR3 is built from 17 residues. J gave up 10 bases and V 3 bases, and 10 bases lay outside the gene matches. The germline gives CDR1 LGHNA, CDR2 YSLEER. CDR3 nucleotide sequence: TGCGCCAGCAGCCAGGCCGGGACTAGCGGGAGGGCCGGAGCGCAGTATTTT. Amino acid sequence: CASSQAGTSGRAGAQYF.

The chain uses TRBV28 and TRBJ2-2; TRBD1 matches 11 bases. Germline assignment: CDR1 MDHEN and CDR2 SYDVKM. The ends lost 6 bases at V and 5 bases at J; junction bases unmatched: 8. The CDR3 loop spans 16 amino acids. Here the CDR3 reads CASSPLGQGDTGELFF. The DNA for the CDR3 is TGTGCCAGCAGCCCTTTGGGACAGGGGGATACCGGGGAGCTGTTTTTT. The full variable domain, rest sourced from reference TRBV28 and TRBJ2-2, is DVKVTQSSRYLVKRTGEKVFLECVQDMDHENMFWYRQDPGLGLRLIYFSYDVKMKEKGDIPEGYSVSREKKERFSLILESASTNQTSMYLCASSPLGQGDTGELFFGEGSRLTVL.

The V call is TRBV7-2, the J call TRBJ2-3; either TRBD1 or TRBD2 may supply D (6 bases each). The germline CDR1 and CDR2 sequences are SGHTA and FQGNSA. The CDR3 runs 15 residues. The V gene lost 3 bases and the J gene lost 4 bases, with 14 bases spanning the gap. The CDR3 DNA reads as TGTGCCAGCAGCTTTTGGGGGGCATCCCCAGATACGCAGTATTTT. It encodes CASSFWGASPDTQYF.

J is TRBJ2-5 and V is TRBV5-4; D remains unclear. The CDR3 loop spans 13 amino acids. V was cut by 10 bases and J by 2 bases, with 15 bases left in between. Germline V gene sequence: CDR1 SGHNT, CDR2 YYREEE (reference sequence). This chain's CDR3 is CASRYQNQETQYF. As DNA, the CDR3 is TGTGCCTCACGTTACCAGAATCAAGAGACCCAGTACTTC.

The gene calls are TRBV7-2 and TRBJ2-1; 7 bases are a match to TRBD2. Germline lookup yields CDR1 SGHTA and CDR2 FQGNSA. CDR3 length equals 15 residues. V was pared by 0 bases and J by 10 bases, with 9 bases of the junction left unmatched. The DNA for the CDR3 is TGTGCCAGCAGCTTAGCCGGACTAGGGGCGGGGGAGCAGTTCTTC. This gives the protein CASSLAGLGAGEQFF.

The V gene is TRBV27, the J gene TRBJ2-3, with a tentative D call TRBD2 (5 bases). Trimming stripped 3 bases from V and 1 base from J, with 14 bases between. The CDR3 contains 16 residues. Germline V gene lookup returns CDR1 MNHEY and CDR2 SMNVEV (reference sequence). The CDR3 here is CASSLRSSRRTDTQYF. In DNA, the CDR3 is TGTGCCAGCAGTTTGAGGTCTAGCAGACGCACAGATACGCAGTATTTT.